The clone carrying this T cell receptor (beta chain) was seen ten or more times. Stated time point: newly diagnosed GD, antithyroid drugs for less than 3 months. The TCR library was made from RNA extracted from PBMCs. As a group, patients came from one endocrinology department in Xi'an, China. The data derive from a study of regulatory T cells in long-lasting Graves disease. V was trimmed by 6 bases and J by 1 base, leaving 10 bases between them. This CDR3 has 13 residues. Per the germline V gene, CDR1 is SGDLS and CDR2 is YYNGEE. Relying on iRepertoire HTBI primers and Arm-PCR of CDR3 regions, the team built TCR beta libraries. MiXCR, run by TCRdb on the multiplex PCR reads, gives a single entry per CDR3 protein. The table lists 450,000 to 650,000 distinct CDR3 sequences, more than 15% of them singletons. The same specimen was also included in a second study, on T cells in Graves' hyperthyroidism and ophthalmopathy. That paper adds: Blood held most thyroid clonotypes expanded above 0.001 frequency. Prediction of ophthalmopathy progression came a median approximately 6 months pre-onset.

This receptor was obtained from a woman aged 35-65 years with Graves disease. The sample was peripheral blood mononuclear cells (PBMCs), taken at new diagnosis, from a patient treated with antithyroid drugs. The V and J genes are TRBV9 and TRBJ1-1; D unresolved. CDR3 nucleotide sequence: TGTGCCAGCAACATCCGTTGGAACACTGAAGCTTTCTTT. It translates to CASNIRWNTEAFF.